Shown below are 27 T cell receptor beta chains from a single sample sequenced in a study of CD8 T cells in Susac syndrome. The RNA input was about 0.5 to 1 ug, and it was reverse transcribed with random hexamers. Using its own MiXCR run on the immunoSEQ multiplex PCR reads, TCRdb lists one record per CDR3 protein. The sample lists some 190,000 distinct CDR3 sequences, 95% occurring once. Input material: CD4+ T cells from PBMCs. These receptor sequences come from a human donor with multiple sclerosis.

This clonotype came up once. The rearrangement uses TRBV4-2 and TRBJ2-7; 9 bases match TRBD2. The CDR3 sequence is 16 residues long. Germline values: CDR1 LGHNA, CDR2 YNFKEQ. V dropped 0 bases and J dropped 0; count of bases not matched to a gene: 3. Here the CDR3 reads CASSQDPGLASYEQYF. The CDR3 nucleotides are TGTGCCAGCAGCCAAGATCCGGGACTAGCCTCCTACGAGCAGTACTTC.

The CDR3 is CSATPQGRDTEAFF. The CDR3 DNA reads as TGCAGTGCTACCCCCCAGGGGAGGGACACTGAAGCTTTCTTT. V gene TRBV20-1 combines with J gene TRBJ1-1, with a weak D call TRBD1 (6 bases). Germline V gives CDR1 DFQATT, CDR2 SNEGSKA (reference sequence). Trimming took off 4 bases at V and 3 bases at J, with 15 bases between the two ends. The CDR3 is 14 residues long.

This chain uses TRBV20-1 with TRBJ2-5; possible D gene TRBD2, 6 bases. Germline V gene sequence: CDR1 DFQATT, CDR2 SNEGSKA (reference sequence). CDR3 length: 12 amino acids. V gave up 3 bases and J gave up 5 bases, with 10 bases separating them. CDR3 residues: CSARVGGETQYF. The CDR3 DNA is TGCAGTGCTAGGGTTGGGGGGGAGACCCAGTACTTC.

V gene TRBV7-9 combines with J gene TRBJ2-5, with a weak D call TRBD2 (6 bases). Germline values: CDR1 SEHNR, CDR2 FQNEAQ (reference sequence). The CDR3 is made up of 14 amino acids. Trimming left V 5 bases short and J 1 base short, with 11 bases between. CDR3 sequence reads: CASSPGTPQETQYF. CDR3 nucleotide sequence: TGTGCCAGCAGCCCGGGGACTCCCCAAGAGACCCAGTACTTC.

This rearrangement joins TRBV29-1 to TRBJ2-5; 15 bases line up with TRBD2. This CDR3 is 15 amino acids long. With V trimmed by 6 bases and J by 4 bases, 6 bases remained unmatched. Germline lookup yields CDR1 SQVTM and CDR2 ANQGSEA. CDR3 in DNA: TGCAGCGTCGGGGGACTAGCGGGGGGCCTAGAGACCCAGTACTTC. It encodes CSVGGLAGGLETQYF.

This clonotype was seen just once. The genes are TRBV7-2 and TRBJ1-5; D unresolved. The germline V and J ends were trimmed by 2 bases and 12 bases, with 11 bases remaining between them. Looked up from germline, CDR1 is SGHTA and CDR2 is FQGNSA. The CDR3 covers 12 residues. In DNA form, the CDR3 reads TGTGCCAGCAGCTTATGGGGAGGAGACCAGCATTTT. Translating gives CASSLWGGDQHF.

The rearrangement joins TRBV20-1 to TRBJ1-1; D gene unclear. This CDR3 spans 11 amino acids. V lost 6 bases to trimming and J lost 10 bases, with 15 bases between them. Per the germline V gene, CDR1 is DFQATT and CDR2 is SNEGSKA (reference sequence). The CDR3 sequence: CSAADPRGAFF. For the CDR3, the DNA is TGCAGTGCGGCAGACCCGCGGGGAGCTTTCTTT.

This chain connects TRBV20-1 to TRBJ1-4; possibly TRBD1 for D (6 bases). The germline CDR1 and CDR2 sequences are DFQATT and SNEGSKA (reference sequence). This CDR3 is built from 15 residues. CDR3 sequence reads: CSARWTASTNEKLFF. CDR3 sequence (DNA): TGCAGCGCCCGATGGACAGCCTCAACTAATGAAAAACTGTTTTTT.

V is TRBV5-6 and J is TRBJ2-5, with 10 bases identical to TRBD1. J was trimmed by 5 bases and V by 4 bases; bases with no gene match: 11. Per germline, CDR1 SGHDT and CDR2 YYEEEE. The CDR3 extends over 16 amino acids. CDR3 nucleotides: TGTGCCAGCAGCGTAATGGGACAGGGGTCCTCGGAGACCCAGTACTTC. It specifies CASSVMGQGSSETQYF.

The chain carries TRBV30 and TRBJ1-6; the match to TRBD1 covers 10 bases. J gave up 9 bases and V 4 bases, and 3 bases lay outside the gene matches. Germline CDR1 reads GTSNPN; CDR2 reads SVGIG (reference sequence). CDR3 length: 13 amino acids. Here the CDR3 reads CAWTRDRGSPLHF. DNA of the CDR3: TGTGCCTGGACCCGGGACAGGGGTTCACCCCTCCACTTT.

The chain combines TRBV29-1 with TRBJ2-3; 8 nucleotides agree with TRBD2. The CDR3 has 16 residues. V lost 7 bases, J lost 0 bases, and 12 bases stayed unmatched. Looked up from germline, CDR1 is SQVTM and CDR2 is ANQGSEA. As DNA, the CDR3 is TGCAGCGCCCGTAGCGGGATTATCTCTAGCACAGATACGCAGTATTTT. This sequence encodes CSARSGIISSTDTQYF.

The sample holds one count of this clonotype. V and J are TRBV29-1 and TRBJ2-5; TRBD2 aligns across 7 bases. V was pared by 8 bases and J by 1 base, with 7 bases of the junction left unmatched. CDR1 and CDR2 (germline): SQVTM, ANQGSEA. CDR3 length: 13 amino acids. Written as DNA, the CDR3 is TGCAGCTCACGTGGACTAGGCCAAGAGACCCAGTACTTC. Translation: CSSRGLGQETQYF.

The chain carries TRBV3-1 and TRBJ2-7, with 11 bases fitting TRBD2. With 4 bases clipped from V and 2 bases from J, the junction kept 4 bases outside the gene matches. From germline, CDR1 is LGHDT and CDR2 YNNKEL (reference sequence). The CDR3 has 15 amino acids. The CDR3 DNA is TGTGCCAGCAGCCGCCTAGCGGGGGGAGCCTACGAGCAGTACTTC. This codes for CASSRLAGGAYEQYF.

The chain couples TRBV2 to TRBJ2-7; D uncertain. The V gene's germline CDR1 is SNHLY and CDR2 FYNNEI. CDR3 length equals 12 residues. V gave up 5 bases and J gave up 2 bases, with 7 bases separating them. The CDR3 DNA sequence: TGTGCCAGCAGTTCTACAGCCTACGAGCAGTACTTC. Amino acids: CASSSTAYEQYF.

The chain carries TRBV12-3 or TRBV12-4 and TRBJ2-7; perhaps TRBD2 as D (5 bases). The CDR3 is 15 amino acids. V was pared by 4 bases and J by 2 bases, with 15 bases between. CDR3 bases: TGTGCCAGCAGTTCGTCGTTTAGGAGGACCTACGAGCAGTACTTC. This sequence encodes CASSSSFRRTYEQYF.

The chain employs TRBV5-1 and TRBJ1-2; TRBD1 is a possible D gene (5 bases). This CDR3 is 12 amino acids long. Germline CDR1 SGHRS, CDR2 YFSETQ. The germline V and J ends were trimmed by 2 bases and 5 bases, with 7 bases remaining between them. The CDR3 is CASSFDRYGYTF. CDR3 nucleotides: TGCGCCAGCAGCTTCGACAGATATGGCTACACCTTC.

J is TRBJ2-5 and V is TRBV20-1; TRBD1 matches at 8 bases. V gave up 6 bases and J gave up 4 bases; unmatched junction bases: 13. CDR3 size: 15 residues. Germline lookup yields CDR1 DFQATT and CDR2 SNEGSKA (reference sequence). Here the CDR3 reads CSAQFGQGAGETQYF. The CDR3, as DNA: TGCAGTGCACAATTCGGGCAGGGGGCCGGAGAGACCCAGTACTTC.

The chain links TRBV10-3 to TRBJ1-5; D uncertain. This CDR3 is built from 20 residues. Germline assignment: CDR1 ENHRY and CDR2 SYGVKD. Trimming stripped 10 bases from V and 0 bases from J, with 31 bases between. For the CDR3, the DNA is TGTGCCACTACTCCAAGTCGGTTAAACAGCCTACTCACTAGCAATCAGCCCCAGCATTTT. It codes for CATTPSRLNSLLTSNQPQHF.

The rearrangement uses TRBV6-2 or TRBV6-3 and TRBJ1-5, with 9 positions matching TRBD1. The V gene end was trimmed by 0 bases and the J gene end by 6 bases; junction bases not matched to a gene: 3. The CDR3 totals 15 residues. Germline assignment: CDR1 MNHEY and CDR2 SVGEGT. CDR3 bases: TGTGCCAGCAGTTACTCGGGGACAGGGACTCAGCCCCAGCATTTT. As protein: CASSYSGTGTQPQHF.

V gene TRBV2 combines with J gene TRBJ2-3, with D unresolved. The V gene lost 4 bases and the J gene lost 5 bases, with 13 bases spanning the gap. CDR3 size: 14 residues. CDR1 is SNHLY and CDR2 is FYNNEI in the germline V gene. The CDR3 here is CASSVSWKIDTQYF. CDR3 sequence (DNA): TGTGCCAGCAGTGTTTCCTGGAAGATAGATACGCAGTATTTT.

The V call is TRBV12-3 or TRBV12-4, the J call TRBJ1-4; TRBD1 is a possible D gene (5 bases). The CDR3 loop spans 14 amino acids. Trimming left V 4 bases short and J 5 bases short, with 11 bases between. CDR3 sequence reads: CASSYGTANEKLFF. For the CDR3, the DNA is TGTGCCAGCAGTTACGGGACCGCAAATGAAAAACTGTTTTTT.

J is TRBJ2-1 and V is TRBV7-9; 11 nucleotides agree with TRBD2. Germline CDR1 is SEHNR and CDR2 is FQNEAQ (reference sequence). The CDR3 consists of 17 residues. V gave up 3 bases and J gave up 0 bases; unmatched junction bases: 4. CDR3 residues: CASSLVLAGGSYNEQFF. The CDR3 nucleotides read TGTGCCAGCAGCTTGGTCCTAGCGGGGGGCTCCTACAATGAGCAGTTCTTC.

This rearrangement joins TRBV5-1 to TRBJ1-2; no clear D. Germline CDR1 reads SGHRS; CDR2 reads YFSETQ. The CDR3 covers 16 residues. V lost 0 bases to trimming and J lost 4 bases, with 16 bases between them. The CDR3 DNA follows: TGCGCCAGCAGCTTGGATGCAGTCAGAAGTGGCTATGGCTACACCTTC. Amino acids: CASSLDAVRSGYGYTF.

The V gene is TRBV12-3 or TRBV12-4, the J gene TRBJ1-6; 9 positions match TRBD1. Unmatched junction bases numbered 2, after V lost 6 bases and J lost 8 bases. This CDR3 has 13 amino acids. DNA for the CDR3: TGTGCCAGCAGGGGACAGGGCTATTCACCCCTCCACTTT. Its translation is CASRGQGYSPLHF.

The rearrangement links TRBV27 to TRBJ1-2, with D tentatively TRBD1 (5 bases). This CDR3 is built from 14 residues. Deletions cut 0 bases from V and 7 bases from J, with 12 bases between. The germline V gene encodes CDR1 MNHEY and CDR2 SMNVEV (reference sequence). CDR3 sequence (DNA): TGTGCCAGCAGTTTATCGAGTACGGGGCTTGGCTACACCTTC. Its protein product is CASSLSSTGLGYTF.

The genes are TRBV29-1 and TRBJ2-3; tentatively, D is TRBD2 (6 bases). The CDR3 runs 12 residues. Trimming took 7 bases from V and 2 from J, leaving 10 bases between them. CDR1 and CDR2 (germline): SQVTM, ANQGSEA. For the CDR3, the DNA is TGCAGCGGGCGGGGAGCCACAGATACGCAGTATTTT. It specifies CSGRGATDTQYF.

V gene TRBV20-1 combines with J gene TRBJ2-6; D possibly corresponds to TRBD2 (6 bases). The germline CDR1 and CDR2 sequences are DFQATT and SNEGSKA (reference sequence). The ends were cut back, 3 bases at V and 2 bases at J, with 11 bases in the middle. The length of the CDR3 is 15 residues. The CDR3 here is CSARTRGTGANVLTF. The CDR3 bases are TGCAGTGCTAGGACCCGGGGGACTGGGGCCAACGTCCTGACTTTC.